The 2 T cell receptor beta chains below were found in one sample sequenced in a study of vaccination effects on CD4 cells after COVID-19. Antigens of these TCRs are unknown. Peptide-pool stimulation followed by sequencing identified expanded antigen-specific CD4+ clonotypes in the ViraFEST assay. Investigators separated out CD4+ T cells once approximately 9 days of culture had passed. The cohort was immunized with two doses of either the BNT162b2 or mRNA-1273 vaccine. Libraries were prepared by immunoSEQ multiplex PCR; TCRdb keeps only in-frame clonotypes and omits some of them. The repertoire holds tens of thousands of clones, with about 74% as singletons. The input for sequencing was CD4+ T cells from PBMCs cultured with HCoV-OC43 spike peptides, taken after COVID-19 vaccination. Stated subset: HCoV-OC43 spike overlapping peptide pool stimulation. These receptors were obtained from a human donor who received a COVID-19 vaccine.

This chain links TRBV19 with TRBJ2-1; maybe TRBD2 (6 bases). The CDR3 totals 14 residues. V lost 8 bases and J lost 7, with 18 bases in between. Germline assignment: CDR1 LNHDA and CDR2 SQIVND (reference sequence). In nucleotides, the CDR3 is TGTGCCAGTGGGACGGGACTGGGGATTAATGAGCAGTTCTTC. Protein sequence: CASGTGLGINEQFF.

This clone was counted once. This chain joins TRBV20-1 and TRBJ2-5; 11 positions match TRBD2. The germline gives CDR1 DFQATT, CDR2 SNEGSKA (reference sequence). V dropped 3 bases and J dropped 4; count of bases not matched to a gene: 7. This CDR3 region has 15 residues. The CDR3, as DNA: TGCAGTGCTAGTCAGGGACTAGCGGTACTAGAGACCCAGTACTTC. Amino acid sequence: CSASQGLAVLETQYF.